These T cell receptor beta chains were read from a single sample in a study of graft-versus-host responses after intestinal transplantation. Sequenced by immunoSEQ multiplex PCR; TCRdb stores in-frame clones only, minus some. The sample lists thousands of clones, around a fifth occurring once. The specimen was alloreactive CD4+ T cells from a mixed lymphocyte reaction culture, collected before transplantation. The source is a human patient who was an organ donor for intestinal transplantation. Each CDR3 is given with its conserved first and last residue. Fields, in order: V gene, J gene, D gene, CDR3 protein. The D gene is left open where the match is weak.

v_call: TRBV20-1; j_call: TRBJ1-2; d_call: .; cdr3_aa: CSATVNYGYTF
v_call: TRBV10-3; j_call: TRBJ1-2; d_call: TRBD1; cdr3_aa: CASTATGAYGYTF
v_call: TRBV5-1; j_call: TRBJ2-5; d_call: .; cdr3_aa: CASSLTPGQETQYF
v_call: TRBV7-9; j_call: TRBJ2-1; d_call: .; cdr3_aa: CASSDRGSYNEQFF
v_call: TRBV6-5; j_call: TRBJ1-5; d_call: TRBD1; cdr3_aa: CASSGQGANQPQHF
v_call: TRBV7-7; j_call: TRBJ2-3; d_call: .; cdr3_aa: CASSGAPTGDTQYF
v_call: TRBV7-6; j_call: TRBJ2-3; d_call: .; cdr3_aa: CASSLDGSRDTQYF
v_call: TRBV28; j_call: TRBJ2-5; d_call: TRBD1; cdr3_aa: CASRLPGQKETQYF
v_call: TRBV6-5; j_call: TRBJ2-1; d_call: .; cdr3_aa: CASRTRGTGSEQFF
v_call: TRBV7-8; j_call: TRBJ2-5; d_call: TRBD1; cdr3_aa: CASSWEVGTGYWETQYF
v_call: TRBV19; j_call: TRBJ2-2; d_call: .; cdr3_aa: CASSRMEGRELFF
v_call: TRBV27; j_call: TRBJ2-1; d_call: TRBD2; cdr3_aa: CASTPTGGSSYNEQFF
v_call: TRBV20-1; j_call: TRBJ2-1; d_call: .; cdr3_aa: CSAPDRSGVF
v_call: TRBV6-4; j_call: TRBJ1-2; d_call: .; cdr3_aa: CASGGPGYGYTF
v_call: TRBV7-2; j_call: TRBJ1-2; d_call: .; cdr3_aa: CASSPQVPYGYTF
v_call: TRBV19; j_call: TRBJ2-3; d_call: .; cdr3_aa: CASSMGESTDTQYF
v_call: TRBV7-6; j_call: TRBJ2-5; d_call: .; cdr3_aa: CASSLAEEVETQYF
v_call: TRBV7-2; j_call: TRBJ1-2; d_call: .; cdr3_aa: CASSLSQGLVGYTF
v_call: TRBV9; j_call: TRBJ2-1; d_call: .; cdr3_aa: CASSVRGDYSSHEQFF
v_call: TRBV5-6; j_call: TRBJ1-5; d_call: TRBD1; cdr3_aa: CASSGQGANQPQHF
v_call: TRBV6-5; j_call: TRBJ1-6; d_call: .; cdr3_aa: CASSYGAGTSPLHF
v_call: TRBV25-1; j_call: TRBJ1-2; d_call: .; cdr3_aa: CASSEGGGYTF
v_call: TRBV19; j_call: TRBJ2-4; d_call: TRBD2; cdr3_aa: CASSIPPAGGKNIQYF
v_call: TRBV2; j_call: TRBJ1-1; d_call: .; cdr3_aa: CASSESQGWTEAFF
v_call: TRBV7-3; j_call: TRBJ2-3; d_call: .; cdr3_aa: CASSLRAGFGTQYF
v_call: TRBV6-6; j_call: TRBJ2-2; d_call: TRBD2; cdr3_aa: CASNNGGGNTGELFF
v_call: TRBV2; j_call: TRBJ1-1; d_call: TRBD1; cdr3_aa: CASSVAGGVTEAFF
v_call: TRBV5-6; j_call: TRBJ1-2; d_call: TRBD1; cdr3_aa: CASSSGQGAYGYTF
v_call: TRBV28; j_call: TRBJ1-1; d_call: .; cdr3_aa: CASRTVNTEAFF
v_call: TRBV2; j_call: TRBJ2-4; d_call: TRBD1; cdr3_aa: CASSVPEDRDKNIQYF
v_call: TRBV7-2; j_call: TRBJ2-3; d_call: TRBD2; cdr3_aa: CASSFSGVKTDTQYF
v_call: TRBV6-1; j_call: TRBJ2-3; d_call: .; cdr3_aa: CASSDIYTQYF
v_call: TRBV15; j_call: TRBJ1-5; d_call: .; cdr3_aa: CATSRGADYSNQPQHF
v_call: TRBV23-1; j_call: TRBJ1-2; d_call: .; cdr3_aa: CASSQSGTGPFLDYGYTF
v_call: TRBV5-4; j_call: TRBJ2-5; d_call: .; cdr3_aa: CASSLSGGAGRETQYF
v_call: TRBV10-1; j_call: TRBJ2-3; d_call: .; cdr3_aa: CASSEWSSTASTQYF
v_call: TRBV6-5; j_call: TRBJ2-3; d_call: .; cdr3_aa: CASSYSIGAASYTQYF
v_call: TRBV5-1; j_call: TRBJ2-3; d_call: .; cdr3_aa: CASSLAGGDTDTQYF
v_call: TRBV21-1; j_call: TRBJ1-4; d_call: .; cdr3_aa: CASSKEGGNEKLFF
v_call: TRBV5-1; j_call: TRBJ2-1; d_call: .; cdr3_aa: CASSLPTVINEQFF
v_call: TRBV5-1; j_call: TRBJ1-2; d_call: TRBD1; cdr3_aa: CASSTTGAPNYGYTF
v_call: TRBV11-1; j_call: TRBJ1-3; d_call: .; cdr3_aa: CASSLASPGAGNTIYF
v_call: TRBV7-2; j_call: TRBJ2-1; d_call: TRBD2; cdr3_aa: CASSSGLAGAQFSYNEQFF
v_call: TRBV5-4; j_call: TRBJ1-2; d_call: .; cdr3_aa: CASSLRGGLGGYTF
v_call: TRBV2; j_call: TRBJ1-2; d_call: TRBD1; cdr3_aa: CASSPTGSYGYTF
v_call: TRBV12-5; j_call: TRBJ1-2; d_call: TRBD1; cdr3_aa: CARSRDSVNYGYTF
v_call: TRBV28; j_call: TRBJ1-5; d_call: TRBD1; cdr3_aa: CASSYRDRGSNQPQHF
v_call: TRBV6-1; j_call: TRBJ1-2; d_call: TRBD1; cdr3_aa: CASSGTGGLYGYTF
v_call: TRBV6-1; j_call: TRBJ1-1; d_call: .; cdr3_aa: CASSRAGNRAGEAFF
v_call: TRBV28; j_call: TRBJ2-5; d_call: .; cdr3_aa: CASRGFLRSSASQETQYF
v_call: TRBV7-2; j_call: TRBJ2-5; d_call: TRBD2; cdr3_aa: CASSRTGGAETQYF
v_call: TRBV5-1; j_call: TRBJ2-1; d_call: TRBD2; cdr3_aa: CASSFPGTSGGVSYNEQFF
v_call: TRBV11-2; j_call: TRBJ2-5; d_call: TRBD1; cdr3_aa: CASSLWTGETQYF
v_call: TRBV28; j_call: TRBJ2-6; d_call: TRBD1; cdr3_aa: CASSFFLSGQGLSGANVLTF
v_call: TRBV2; j_call: TRBJ2-1; d_call: TRBD2; cdr3_aa: CASSPYTSGGAVRQFF
v_call: TRBV18; j_call: TRBJ1-4; d_call: TRBD1; cdr3_aa: CASSPPVGQGNEKLFF
v_call: TRBV7-2; j_call: TRBJ1-6; d_call: .; cdr3_aa: CASSAQTNSPLHF
v_call: TRBV4-2; j_call: TRBJ2-2; d_call: TRBD1; cdr3_aa: CASSQVQGAETGELFF
v_call: TRBV4-1; j_call: TRBJ1-1; d_call: TRBD1; cdr3_aa: CASSRGTGRSEAFF
v_call: TRBV28; j_call: TRBJ1-4; d_call: TRBD1; cdr3_aa: CASSPTGGRGTNEKLFF